A selection of T cell receptor beta chains follows, all from one sample in a study of T cell responses to AZD1222 COVID-19 vaccine. Produced via immunoSEQ multiplex PCR; TCRdb's table is partial and in-frame only. The sample has approximately 140,000 clones, around 95% seen once. This material consisted of peripheral blood, taken on day 0 of AZD1222 vaccination. These receptors came from an adult in good health. CDR3s include the opening cysteine and the closing phenylalanine or tryptophan. A D gene is named only where the DNA matches it firmly. Clone size is given for some rows only: seen once, a few or many times, or a class if the clone is expanded.

>.|.|TRBJ2-3|TRBV9
CASSSQAGSTDTQYF
TGTGCCAGCAGCTCCCAGGCGGGTTCCACAGATACGCAGTATTTT
>.|.|TRBJ1-2|TRBV15
CATSRPRGGYTF
TGTGCCACCAGCAGACCTCGAGGGGGCTACACCTTC
>.|.|TRBJ1-4|TRBV3-1/TRBV3-2
CASSQGQGNEKLFF
TGTGCCAGCAGCCAAGGCCAGGGTAATGAAAAACTGTTTTTT
>TRBD1|.|TRBJ1-6|TRBV30
CAWAGTENSPLHF
TGTGCCTGGGCCGGGACAGAAAATTCACCCCTCCACTTT
>.|.|TRBJ1-2|TRBV5-1
CASSLAFGAQYGYTF
TGCGCCAGCAGCTTGGCCTTCGGGGCACAATATGGCTACACCTTC
>.|.|TRBJ2-2|TRBV11-2
CASSLGGAGMTGELFF
TGTGCCAGCAGCTTAGGGGGGGCAGGGATGACCGGGGAGCTGTTTTTT
>TRBD2|.|TRBJ2-5|TRBV9
CASSVAGLDGETQYF
TGTGCCAGCAGCGTGGCAGGACTAGACGGAGAGACCCAGTACTTC
>.|.|TRBJ1-1|TRBV2
CASSELGNTEAFF
TGTGCCAGCAGTGAGTTAGGGAACACTGAAGCTTTCTTT
>TRBD2|.|TRBJ2-2|TRBV4-2
CASSQEPSGGNTGELFF
TGTGCCAGCAGCCAAGAACCGTCGGGGGGGAACACCGGGGAGCTGTTTTTT
>.|.|TRBJ1-5|TRBV6-1
CASSAKRELGGQPQHF
TGTGCCAGCAGTGCTAAAAGGGAGCTAGGCGGTCAGCCCCAGCATTTT
>.|.|TRBJ2-1|TRBV4-2
CASSQEGGGSYNEQFF
TGTGCCAGCAGCCAAGAGGGTGGGGGATCCTACAATGAGCAGTTCTTC
>.|.|TRBJ2-2|TRBV19
CASTDRGNTGELFF
TGTGCCAGTACCGATCGGGGGAACACCGGGGAGCTGTTTTTT
>.|.|TRBJ1-2|TRBV25-1
CASSPPGRSYGYTF
TGTGCCAGCAGTCCCCCGGGGAGAAGCTATGGCTACACCTTC
>.|.|TRBJ1-2|TRBV14
CASSQDFFRGNYGYTF
TGTGCCAGCAGCCAAGACTTTTTTCGGGGGAACTATGGCTACACCTTC
>TRBD1|.|TRBJ1-5|TRBV19
CASSSEAQGGFWSWNQPQHF
TGTGCCAGTAGTTCCGAAGCCCAGGGGGGCTTTTGGAGTTGGAATCAGCCCCAGCATTTT
>.|.|TRBJ1-4|TRBV5-1
CASSLAGTYNEKLFF
TGCGCCAGCAGCTTGGCCGGGACCTATAATGAAAAACTGTTTTTT
>TRBD1|.|TRBJ1-1|TRBV19
CASSVRGRTEAFF
TGTGCCAGTAGCGTGAGGGGGCGGACTGAAGCTTTCTTT
>.|.|TRBJ1-2|TRBV12-3/TRBV12-4
CASSKQEIYGYTF
TGTGCCAGCTCTAAACAGGAAATTTATGGCTACACCTTC
>.|.|TRBJ2-1|TRBV7-8
CASSPAGGLQGGEQFF
TGTGCCAGCAGCCCGGCCGGCGGCCTCCAGGGGGGTGAGCAGTTCTTC
>.|once|TRBJ1-1|TRBV6-2/TRBV6-3
CASSYSRDTEAFF
TGTGCCAGCAGTTACTCCAGGGACACTGAAGCTTTCTTT
>.|once|TRBJ1-2|TRBV5-1
CASSPYSYGYTF
TGCGCCAGCAGCCCTTACTCCTATGGCTACACCTTC
>.|few|TRBJ1-5|TRBV28
CASSILGGGNQPQHF
TGTGCCAGCAGTATCCTCGGGGGTGGTAATCAGCCCCAGCATTTT
>.|.|TRBJ1-2|TRBV10-3
CAISESWGRDGYTF
TGTGCCATCAGTGAGTCATGGGGGAGGGATGGCTACACCTTC
>.|.|TRBJ1-2|TRBV3-1/TRBV3-2
CASSQVEGSRGYTF
TGTGCCAGCAGCCAAGTCGAGGGGTCTCGAGGCTACACCTTC
>.|.|TRBJ1-5|TRBV7-8
CASSSRDRGRNQPQHF
TGTGCCAGCAGCTCACGAGACAGAGGCAGGAATCAGCCCCAGCATTTT
>.|.|TRBJ1-5|TRBV7-3
CASSLEGGNQPQHF
TGTGCCAGCAGCTTGGAAGGGGGCAATCAGCCCCAGCATTTT
>.|.|TRBJ1-5|TRBV5-4
CASSYDPDQPQHF
TGTGCCAGCAGTTATGACCCGGATCAGCCCCAGCATTTT
>.|.|TRBJ2-1|TRBV20-1
CSAHLGSEQFF
TGCAGTGCTCACCTAGGGAGTGAGCAGTTCTTC
>TRBD2|.|TRBJ2-2|TRBV4-2
CASSPGLAENTGELFF
TGTGCCAGCAGCCCGGGACTAGCGGAGAACACCGGGGAGCTGTTTTTT
>TRBD2|once|TRBJ2-1|TRBV7-2
CASSVGLAGGLKQFF
TGTGCCAGCAGCGTCGGACTAGCGGGAGGACTAAAGCAGTTCTTC
>TRBD1|.|TRBJ2-6|TRBV15
CATGTGVGSGANVLTF
TGTGCCACCGGGACAGGGGTTGGATCTGGGGCCAACGTCCTGACTTTC
>.|once|TRBJ2-1|TRBV4-2
CASSQDQGRGRGWQFF
TGTGCCAGCAGCCAAGATCAAGGCAGGGGAAGGGGTTGGCAGTTCTTC
>.|.|TRBJ1-1|TRBV20-1
CSAPPTTEAFF
TGCAGTGCTCCTCCCACCACTGAAGCTTTCTTT
>TRBD2|.|TRBJ2-2|TRBV2
CASSLPGLADTGELFF
TGTGCCAGCAGTTTACCGGGACTAGCGGACACCGGGGAGCTGTTTTTT
>.|.|TRBJ1-3|TRBV2
CASSDSIQVSGNTIYF
TGTGCCAGCAGTGACAGCATACAAGTCTCTGGAAACACCATATATTTT
>.|.|TRBJ1-1|TRBV30
CAWSGDTEAFF
TGTGCCTGGAGTGGAGACACTGAAGCTTTCTTT
>TRBD2|.|TRBJ2-4|TRBV7-8
CASSLAFQRETKNIQYF
TGTGCCAGCAGCTTAGCGTTCCAGCGGGAGACCAAAAACATTCAGTACTTC